Each of the 21 T cell receptor beta chains below was sequenced from the same sample in a study of T cells in localized non-small cell lung cancer. Profiled with immunoSEQ multiplex PCR; TCRdb holds only in-frame clones, not every one. The sample contains 75,000 to 95,000 clones, approximately 90% of which appear only once. The material was peripheral blood, obtained before any cancer treatment. Receptor source: a man between 40 and 70 years old with stage I squamous cell lung carcinoma.

In nucleotides, the CDR3 is TGTGCCAGCAGCTTCTTTTCGATTAAGCGGGGGCGGACAGATACGCAGTATTTT. This gives the protein CASSFFSIKRGRTDTQYF. V gene TRBV11-3 combines with J gene TRBJ2-3, with TRBD2 identical over 8 bases. V lost 3 bases, J lost 3 bases, and 14 bases stayed unmatched. The CDR3 runs 18 residues. Germline V lookup: CDR1 SGHNT, CDR2 YENEEA.

The chain joins TRBV6-5 to TRBJ1-3; D may be TRBD1 (6 bases). This CDR3 region has 15 residues. From germline, CDR1 is MNHEY and CDR2 SVGAGI. V lost 2 bases to trimming and J lost 6 bases, with 14 bases between them. The CDR3: CASSYNGGSENTIYF. The CDR3 nucleotides are TGTGCCAGCAGTTACAACGGGGGCTCGGAAAACACCATATATTTT.

The J gene is TRBJ2-2, the V gene TRBV7-7; D not resolved. The V gene lost 5 bases and the J gene lost 7 bases, with 11 bases spanning the gap. CDR3 length equals 13 residues. Germline V gene sequence: CDR1 SSHAT, CDR2 FNYEAQ (reference sequence). The CDR3 sequence is CASSPAVVGELFF. The CDR3 nucleotides read TGTGCCAGCAGCCCCGCAGTGGTCGGGGAGCTGTTTTTT.

The chain carries TRBV14 and TRBJ1-6; D perhaps matches TRBD1 (5 bases). The CDR3 loop spans 15 amino acids. V was cut by 3 bases and J by 9 bases, with 15 bases left in between. CDR1 is SGHDN, CDR2 FVKESK, per germline. Here the CDR3 DNA reads TGTGCCAGCAGCCACGCCTGGCAGGGTGGTTCACCCCTCCACTTT. This sequence encodes CASSHAWQGGSPLHF. Full variable domain (missing parts from reference TRBV14 and TRBJ1-6): EAGVTQFPSHSVIEKGQTVTLRCDPISGHDNLYWYRRVMGKEIKFLLHFVKESKQDESGMPNNRFLAERTGGTYSTLKVQPAELEDSGVYFCASSHAWQGGSPLHFGNGTRLTVT.

The chain combines TRBV27 with TRBJ2-2; unclear D gene. V lost 5 bases, J lost 0 bases, and 7 bases lay in between. Per germline, CDR1 MNHEY and CDR2 SMNVEV (reference sequence). This CDR3 region has 14 residues. CDR3: CASSPLANTGELFF. The CDR3 nucleotides read TGTGCCAGCAGTCCCCTCGCGAACACCGGGGAGCTGTTTTTT.

This clone came up a few times. V and J are TRBV5-1 and TRBJ2-1; D gene uncertain. Trimming removed 4 bases from V and 3 bases from J, with 2 bases in between. The CDR3 is made up of 11 amino acids. The V gene's germline CDR1 is SGHRS and CDR2 YFSETQ. DNA for the CDR3: TGCGCCAGCAGCCTCTACAATGAGCAGTTCTTC. Its translation is CASSLYNEQFF.

Only a few counts were recorded for this clone. The chain links TRBV6-1 to TRBJ1-5; tentatively, D is TRBD1 (5 bases). Trimming stripped 2 bases from V and 10 bases from J, with 12 bases between. Per the germline V gene, CDR1 is MNHNS and CDR2 is SASEGT. CDR3 size: 13 residues. The CDR3 here is CASSERDLSPQHF. The CDR3 nucleotides read TGTGCCAGCAGTGAACGGGACCTAAGTCCCCAGCATTTT.

The V gene is TRBV12-5, the J gene TRBJ2-1, with TRBD2 identical over 7 bases. V lost 8 bases and J lost 10; bases outside the gene matches: 14. The CDR3 spans 14 residues. The germline CDR1 and CDR2 sequences are LGHNT and FRNRAP. The CDR3 DNA sequence: TGTGCTAGTACTCGCGGACTAGGGGTTGGGGAGCAGTTCTTC. Translated, it gives CASTRGLGVGEQFF.

The sample holds one count of this clone. The chain has TRBV4-1 and TRBJ1-6; D uncertain. V dropped 0 bases and J dropped 7 bases, with 13 bases sitting between them. CDR1 and CDR2 (germline): MGHRA, YSYEKL. This CDR3 is built from 16 residues. The CDR3 is CASSQDERDRNSPLHF. CDR3 coding DNA: TGCGCCAGCAGCCAAGATGAAAGGGATAGAAATTCACCCCTCCACTTT.

V gene TRBV6-1 combines with J gene TRBJ2-5; 7 nucleotides agree with TRBD1. With V trimmed by 6 bases and J by 5 bases, 9 bases remained unmatched. Germline CDR1 is MNHNS and CDR2 is SASEGT. The CDR3 length is 14 residues. The CDR3 spells CASRSPDRRETQYF. DNA for the CDR3: TGTGCCAGCAGGTCACCGGACAGGAGGGAGACCCAGTACTTC.

The J gene is TRBJ2-6, the V gene TRBV7-3; unclear D gene. This CDR3 comprises 16 residues. Germline CDR1 is SGHTA and CDR2 is FQGTGA. The V gene lost 5 bases and the J gene lost 0 bases, with 11 bases spanning the gap. Written as DNA, the CDR3 is TGTGCCAGCAGCCTTAGGGCCTCCTCTGGGGCCAACGTCCTGACTTTC. This encodes CASSLRASSGANVLTF.

This clone was counted once. V is TRBV9 and J is TRBJ2-1; 7 bases are a match to TRBD2. The CDR3 is made up of 12 amino acids. With 5 bases clipped from V and 12 bases from J, the junction kept 8 bases outside the gene matches. The germline V gene encodes CDR1 SGDLS and CDR2 YYNGEE. Written as DNA, the CDR3 is TGTGCCAGCAGTCGGGGGGAGAAAGGGCAGTTCTTC. Protein: CASSRGEKGQFF.

This clone was recorded a few times. This chain links TRBV5-4 with TRBJ1-3, with unresolved D. This CDR3 is built from 16 residues. CDR1 is SGHNT, CDR2 YYREEE, per germline (reference sequence). V lost 0 bases and J 4 bases, leaving 14 bases between the germline ends. CDR3 nucleotides: TGTGCCAGCAGCTTGGTTGGAGACCTGGGAGGAAACACCATATATTTT. Its protein product is CASSLVGDLGGNTIYF.

The rearrangement uses TRBV6-4 and TRBJ2-6; no definite D call. In germline, CDR1 is MRHNA, CDR2 SNTAGT. Trimming cost V 0 bases and J 0 bases, with 6 bases left between them. This CDR3 has 16 residues. As DNA, the CDR3 is TGTGCCAGCAGTGACTCAAAGGGCTCTGGGGCCAACGTCCTGACTTTC. It translates to CASSDSKGSGANVLTF.

This chain joins TRBV4-3 and TRBJ1-1; no clear D gene. The V gene's germline CDR1 is LGHNA and CDR2 YSLEER. The CDR3 is 13 residues long. Trimming removed 0 bases at V and 6 bases at J, with 8 bases between. Here the CDR3 DNA reads TGCGCCAGCAGCCAAGAGGTTGGGGCTGAAGCTTTCTTT. It yields the protein CASSQEVGAEAFF.

The J gene is TRBJ2-7, the V gene TRBV28, with D unclear. This CDR3 comprises 16 residues. V was trimmed by 2 bases and J by 1 base, leaving 15 bases between them. Germline-derived CDR1 and CDR2 are MDHEN and SYDVKM. In nucleotides, the CDR3 is TGTGCCAGCAGTTTAAGTCGTCTAGATAGATCCTACGAGCAGTACTTC. Its protein product is CASSLSRLDRSYEQYF.

The chain links TRBV4-1 to TRBJ2-7; 9 positions agree with TRBD1. J was trimmed by 7 bases and V by 4 bases; bases with no gene match: 14. Germline V CDR1 and CDR2: MGHRA, YSYEKL. This CDR3 is built from 16 residues. CDR3 loop: CASSRTYRDREREQYF. DNA of the CDR3: TGCGCCAGCAGCCGCACCTATAGGGACAGGGAACGGGAGCAGTACTTC.

This chain joins TRBV7-8 and TRBJ1-5, with D unclear. The germline V and J ends were trimmed by 5 bases and 1 base, with 12 bases remaining between them. The CDR3 contains 15 residues. From germline, CDR1 is SGHVS and CDR2 FQNEAQ. CDR3 DNA: TGTGCCAGCAGCACCTACAGCTCCAGCAATCAGCCCCAGCATTTT. Its translation: CASSTYSSSNQPQHF.

This clone was recorded once. The chain joins TRBV5-1 to TRBJ2-7; 7 bases fit TRBD2. The CDR3 runs 16 residues. V shed 2 bases, J shed 4 bases, and the junction held 12 bases outside the gene matches. Looked up from germline, CDR1 is SGHRS and CDR2 is YFSETQ. CDR3 in amino acids: CASSFIAGVHHYEQYF. DNA for the CDR3: TGCGCCAGCAGCTTTATTGCGGGGGTTCACCATTACGAGCAGTACTTC.

This clone was observed once. The chain employs TRBV9 and TRBJ1-1; D is possibly TRBD1 (6 bases). Deletions cut 4 bases from V and 4 bases from J, with 17 bases between. Germline V CDR1 and CDR2: SGDLS, YYNGEE. The CDR3 is 15 amino acids. The CDR3 protein is CASSLQQGVGTEAFF. CDR3 nucleotide sequence: TGTGCCAGCAGCCTCCAACAGGGTGTGGGCACTGAAGCTTTCTTT.

This chain joins TRBV7-7 and TRBJ2-7; 8 nucleotides line up with TRBD1. CDR3 size: 15 residues. After removal of 1 base from V and 3 bases from J, the junction contained 5 bases not matched to a gene. Germline V gene lookup returns CDR1 SSHAT and CDR2 FNYEAQ (reference sequence). The CDR3 here is CASSLGTGLGYEQYF. In DNA form, the CDR3 reads TGTGCCAGCAGCTTAGGGACAGGGCTGGGCTACGAGCAGTACTTC.